These 25 T cell receptor beta chains originate from one sample sequenced in a study of blood T cells in healthy people across ages. Then a second PCR, running about 6 to 12 cycles, was carried out with a sample-barcoded 5' primer and a J-beta primer mix. TCRdb independently ran MiXCR on the 5' RACE reads; one entry per CDR3 protein. The table shows 1.5 million or so distinct CDR3 sequences, with around 39% occurring only once. The source material was blood. The receptors here all came from a woman between 18 and 30 years old in good health.

Of note for this clonotype: One end of the junction fails to match germline, which may point to a read error. The chain combines TRBV11-2 with TRBJ1-6; D might be TRBD1 (6 bases). This CDR3 region has 18 residues. Germline assignment: CDR1 SGHAT and CDR2 FQNNGV. The CDR3 DNA follows: TGTGCCGGCAGCTTATTCGCTACAGGGAGCTCCTATAATTCACCCCTCCACTTT. Translating it yields CAGSLFATGSSYNSPLHF.

The chain links TRBV15 to TRBJ1-5; D remains ambiguous. This CDR3 is 14 amino acids long. The V end lost 5 bases, the J end lost 0 bases, and 8 bases lay between the germline ends. Germline CDR1 and CDR2: LNHNV and YYDKDF (reference sequence). CDR3 region: CATSGVNSNQPQHF. As DNA, the CDR3 is TGTGCCACCAGCGGAGTCAATAGCAATCAGCCCCAGCATTTT.

The V gene is TRBV12-3 or TRBV12-4, the J gene TRBJ1-1, with 7 bases aligning to TRBD1. The CDR3 has 15 amino acids. J was trimmed by 4 bases and V by 5 bases; bases with no gene match: 10. The CDR3 coding sequence is TGTGCCAGCAGTGGAGGCTGCGACAGGGTCACTGAAGCTTTCTTT. This translates into CASSGGCDRVTEAFF.

This chain connects TRBV9 to TRBJ2-6; the D gene is possibly TRBD1 (5 bases). CDR3 length: 21 residues. Germline-derived CDR1 and CDR2 are SGDLS and YYNGEE. The ends were cut back, 7 bases at V and 0 bases at J, with 29 bases in the middle. The CDR3 DNA follows: TGTGCCAGCGAAGGAAAGCAGGGCGGCCGATATTTAAGCTCTGGGGCCAACGTCCTGACTTTC. Its protein product is CASEGKQGGRYLSSGANVLTF.

Comments on this clonotype: This sequence may be a read error, since a much larger clone differs from it by one base. This chain uses TRBV29-1 with TRBJ2-7; D possibly corresponds to TRBD2 (5 bases). Germline values: CDR1 SQVTM, CDR2 ANQGSEA. Trimming left V 6 bases short and J 7 bases short, with 16 bases between. This CDR3 region has 12 residues. The CDR3 DNA reads TGCAGCGTGTTGGAGGTTCAACATGAGCAGTACTTC. Translated, it gives CSVLEVQHEQYF.

This rearrangement joins TRBV6-5 to TRBJ2-7, with TRBD1 matching 8 bases. Germline CDR1 reads MNHEY; CDR2 reads SVGAGI. The CDR3 is 15 amino acids. With V trimmed by 9 bases and J by 2 bases, 12 bases remained unmatched. CDR3 amino acids: CARSPPQGVTYEQYF. The CDR3 DNA follows: TGTGCCAGATCGCCGCCACAGGGGGTAACCTACGAGCAGTACTTC.

This sequence joins TRBV7-2 and TRBJ2-1; perhaps TRBD2 as D (6 bases). V lost 4 bases and J 3 bases, leaving 19 bases between the germline ends. Germline V CDR1 and CDR2: SGHTA, FQGNSA. CDR3 length: 17 amino acids. The CDR3: CASSSPPRRGYYNEQFF. The CDR3 DNA sequence: TGTGCCAGCAGCTCACCTCCTCGGCGGGGCTACTACAATGAGCAGTTCTTC.

The sample holds a few counts of this clonotype. The V and J genes are TRBV6-2 or TRBV6-3 and TRBJ1-6; no definite D call. The ends were cut back, 2 bases at V and 7 bases at J, with 12 bases in the middle. The length of the CDR3 is 15 residues. Germline V gene lookup returns CDR1 MNHEY and CDR2 SVGEGT. The CDR3 sequence is CASSYPVLWNSPLHF. As DNA, the CDR3 is TGTGCCAGCAGTTACCCGGTACTCTGGAATTCACCCCTCCACTTT.

The chain recombines TRBV28 with TRBJ2-2, with TRBD2 identical over 9 bases. Germline values: CDR1 MDHEN, CDR2 SYDVKM. This CDR3 is built from 15 residues. With 6 bases clipped from V and 1 base from J, the junction kept 3 bases outside the gene matches. In DNA, the CDR3 is TGTGCCAGCAGGAAAGCGGGGGGGAACACCGGGGAGCTGTTTTTT. It is translated as CASRKAGGNTGELFF.

The J gene is TRBJ2-5, the V gene TRBV6-1, with D possibly being TRBD2 (6 bases). Germline V gene data show CDR1 as MNHNS and CDR2 as SASEGT. Trimming stripped 7 bases from V and 4 bases from J, with 22 bases between. The CDR3 contains 16 residues. DNA of the CDR3: TGTGCCAGCAACCATGGCACTGGAGGGTTGTCAGAGACCCAGTACTTC. Residues: CASNHGTGGLSETQYF.

The gene calls are TRBV27 and TRBJ2-1; D is uncertain. The CDR3 spans 14 residues. Germline CDR1 MNHEY, CDR2 SMNVEV (reference sequence). V gave up 2 bases and J gave up 3 bases, with 8 bases separating them. The CDR3 sequence is CASSLGRDYNEQFF. Here the CDR3 DNA reads TGTGCCAGCAGTTTAGGTAGGGACTACAATGAGCAGTTCTTC.

This sequence joins TRBV11-1 and TRBJ2-3; D remains unclear. Trimming took off 2 bases at V and 2 bases at J, with 14 bases between the two ends. The CDR3 consists of 16 residues. CDR1 and CDR2 from the germline V gene are SGHAT and FQDESV (reference sequence). The CDR3 nucleotides are TGTGCCAGCAGCTTACTGGCGAACCAAGACACAGATACGCAGTATTTT. Translating gives CASSLLANQDTDTQYF.

This clonotype was observed many times. The chain recombines TRBV14 with TRBJ2-3; 14 nucleotides agree with TRBD2. The CDR3 loop spans 18 amino acids. Germline V gene sequence: CDR1 SGHDN, CDR2 FVKESK. The V segment lost 2 bases and the J segment 5 bases; nucleotides outside the gene matches: 9. Here the CDR3 DNA reads TGTGCCAGCAGCCAAAACTATCCGGGACTAGCGGGGGTAGATACGCAGTATTTT. Translated, it gives CASSQNYPGLAGVDTQYF.

The genes are TRBV5-1 and TRBJ1-2; 10 bases are a match to TRBD1. Trimming removed 1 base from V and 2 bases from J; junction bases left unmatched: 11. Germline V CDR1 and CDR2: SGHRS, YFSETQ. This CDR3 has 18 residues. The CDR3 spells CASSLIWTGGIGNYGYTF. CDR3 nucleotides: TGCGCCAGCAGCTTGATTTGGACAGGGGGGATCGGGAACTATGGCTACACCTTC.

The rearrangement joins TRBV19 to TRBJ1-2; no clear D. From germline, CDR1 is LNHDA and CDR2 SQIVND (reference sequence). V lost 2 bases to trimming and J lost 4 bases, with 11 bases between them. The length of the CDR3 is 14 residues. CDR3 residues: CASSIFGEGYGYTF. The CDR3 DNA is TGTGCCAGTAGTATATTTGGAGAGGGCTATGGCTACACCTTC.

This clonotype was counted between two and nine times. This sequence joins TRBV27 and TRBJ1-4; TRBD1 matches 8 bases. CDR3 size: 15 residues. The V gene's germline CDR1 is MNHEY and CDR2 SMNVEV (reference sequence). The trim removed 6 bases at V and 0 bases at J, leaving 3 bases unmatched. This chain's CDR3 is CASRPQGATNEKLFF. CDR3 nucleotides: TGTGCCAGCAGGCCACAGGGGGCAACTAATGAAAAACTGTTTTTT.

The chain joins TRBV6-2 or TRBV6-3 to TRBJ1-4; D gene unclear. The CDR3 contains 14 residues. The V gene lost 5 bases and the J gene lost 8 bases, with 15 bases spanning the gap. Per germline, CDR1 MNHEY and CDR2 SVGEGT. The chain's CDR3 is CASSKQDGPEKLFF. The CDR3 nucleotides are TGTGCCAGCAGTAAGCAGGACGGCCCAGAAAAACTGTTTTTT.

This clonotype was counted a few times. CDR3 DNA: TGTGCCAGCAGTTCTGGTTTGGGCGACGTCCTGACTTTC. Its translation: CASSSGLGDVLTF. The rearrangement links TRBV6-5 to TRBJ2-6; no definite D call. Germline CDR1 MNHEY, CDR2 SVGAGI. The CDR3 extends over 13 amino acids. Trimming took off 4 bases at V and 11 bases at J, with 12 bases between the two ends.

This clonotype was seen a few times. J is TRBJ2-6 and V is TRBV13; 7 nucleotides line up with TRBD1. Losses at the gene ends were 5 bases for V and 0 bases for J; bases not matched to a gene: 10. The CDR3 is made up of 18 amino acids. Looked up from germline, CDR1 is PRHDT and CDR2 is FYEKMQ (reference sequence). The CDR3 sequence: CASSQRTGHYSGANVLTF. CDR3 bases: TGTGCCAGCAGCCAACGGACAGGACACTACTCTGGGGCCAACGTCCTGACTTTC. The full variable domain, completed using reference TRBV13 and TRBJ2-6, is AAGVIQSPRHLIKEKRETATLKCYPIPRHDTVYWYQQGPGQDPQFLISFYEKMQSDKGSIPDRFSAQQFSDYHSELNMSSLELGDSALYFCASSQRTGHYSGANVLTFGAGSRLTVL.

This clonotype was counted between two and nine times. The chain recombines TRBV4-1 with TRBJ2-3, with TRBD1 identical over 9 bases. The CDR3 contains 16 residues. CDR1 is MGHRA and CDR2 is YSYEKL in the germline V gene. J lost 2 bases, V lost 3 bases, and 6 bases had no gene match. The CDR3: CASSQAGTGFTDTQYF. For the CDR3, the DNA is TGCGCCAGCAGCCAGGCCGGGACAGGGTTCACAGATACGCAGTATTTT.

The sample holds a few counts of this clonotype. The V gene is TRBV20-1, the J gene TRBJ2-3; TRBD2 agrees at 8 bases. Germline V lookup: CDR1 DFQATT, CDR2 SNEGSKA (reference sequence). The CDR3 is 16 amino acids. V lost 6 bases and J lost 1; bases outside the gene matches: 12. The CDR3 nucleotides read TGCAGTGCCGAGGAATCTAGCGGGTTGGGCACAGATACGCAGTATTTT. Residues: CSAEESSGLGTDTQYF.

The chain recombines TRBV6-6 with TRBJ2-2; TRBD1 aligns across 9 bases. V dropped 2 bases and J dropped 3; count of bases not matched to a gene: 1. The CDR3 is made up of 15 amino acids. Per germline, CDR1 MNHNY and CDR2 SVGAGI (reference sequence). CDR3 nucleotide sequence: TGTGCCAGCAGTTACGGGACAGGGTACACCGGGGAGCTGTTTTTT. It specifies CASSYGTGYTGELFF.

This sequence joins TRBV4-1 and TRBJ1-5; D is ambiguous. Germline CDR1 MGHRA, CDR2 YSYEKL. Trimming took off 0 bases at V and 6 bases at J, with 9 bases between the two ends. The CDR3 is made up of 14 amino acids. CDR3 loop: CASSQDSFGQPQHF. CDR3 bases: TGCGCCAGCAGCCAAGACAGCTTCGGTCAGCCCCAGCATTTT.

The gene calls are TRBV13 and TRBJ1-1; weak D call: TRBD1 (6 bases). The CDR3 covers 14 residues. Germline V gene lookup returns CDR1 PRHDT and CDR2 FYEKMQ (reference sequence). The V and J ends lost 5 bases and 6 bases respectively, with 16 bases between them. CDR3 sequence reads: CASSQLQGSAEAFF. Written as DNA, the CDR3 is TGTGCCAGCAGCCAACTACAGGGTAGCGCTGAAGCTTTCTTT.

This chain joins TRBV30 and TRBJ2-1, with 7 positions matching TRBD1. Losses at the gene ends were 0 bases for V and 12 bases for J; bases not matched to a gene: 11. Germline V lookup: CDR1 GTSNPN, CDR2 SVGIG (reference sequence). The CDR3 is 14 amino acids. The CDR3 reads CAWSVPYRGPGQFF. The CDR3 coding sequence is TGTGCCTGGAGTGTACCATACAGGGGCCCCGGGCAGTTCTTC. The full variable domain, in which reference TRBV30 and TRBJ2-1 provide the parts outside the CDR3, is SQTIHQWPATLVQPVGSPLSLECTVEGTSNPNLYWYRQAAGRGLQLLFYSVGIGQISSEVPQNLSASRPQDRQFILSSKKLLLSDSGFYLCAWSVPYRGPGQFFGPGTRLTVL.